The rows below give T cell receptor beta chains drawn from one sample of a study of cytomegalovirus exposure and HLA in healthy donors. Sequenced by immunoSEQ multiplex PCR; TCRdb stores in-frame clones only, minus some. The sample has nearly 110,000 clones, about four fifths seen once. Sequenced input: PBMCs. The receptors come from a man aged 50 to 59 in good health and CMV-seronegative. The CDR3 runs from the conserved cysteine through the conserved F or W. D genes are given only for firm matches. Clone size appears in some rows only: once, few, many, or a class for an expanded clone.

V gene	J gene	clone size	D gene	CDR3 length	CDR3 protein	CDR3 DNA
TRBV5-1	TRBJ1-1	few	TRBD1	14	CASRKTGMNTEAFF	TGCGCCAGCAGGAAGACAGGGATGAACACTGAAGCTTTCTTT
TRBV25-1	TRBJ2-6	.	.	15	CASSEWGAGANVLTF	TGTGCCAGCAGTGAATGGGGCGCTGGGGCCAACGTCCTGACTTTC
TRBV28	TRBJ1-1	few	TRBD1	13	CASSYRGSTEAFF	TGTGCCAGCAGTTACAGGGGTAGTACTGAAGCTTTCTTT
TRBV29-1	TRBJ2-3	.	TRBD2	16	CSVTSGGLFSTDTQYF	TGCAGCGTTACTAGCGGGGGATTATTTAGCACAGATACGCAGTATTTT
TRBV5-5	TRBJ2-6	.	TRBD1	14	CASSLQQGVNVLTF	TGTGCCAGCAGCTTGCAACAGGGGGTCAACGTCCTGACTTTC
TRBV28	TRBJ2-5	once	.	17	CASSQTGTSWLGETQYF	TGTGCCAGCAGCCAAACCGGGACATCGTGGTTAGGAGAGACCCAGTACTTC
TRBV29-1	TRBJ2-5	.	.	14	CSVGPDSGGETQYF	TGCAGCGTTGGGCCCGACTCTGGTGGGGAGACCCAGTACTTC
TRBV18	TRBJ2-5	.	.	11	CASSLQETQYF	TGTGCCAGCTCCCTCCAAGAGACCCAGTACTTC
TRBV7-6	TRBJ2-2	.	.	16	CASSLYGGANTGELFF	TGTGCCAGCAGCTTATACGGCGGAGCGAACACCGGGGAGCTGTTTTTT
TRBV7-9	TRBJ1-6	.	.	12	CASSSQNSPLHF	TGTGCCAGCAGCTCTCAGAATTCACCCCTCCACTTT
TRBV15	TRBJ2-3	.	TRBD2	17	CATSRVLAGGRLDTQYF	TGTGCCACCAGCAGAGTGTTAGCGGGGGGGCGGTTAGATACGCAGTATTTT
TRBV28	TRBJ2-3	.	TRBD1	14	CASTKGQGTDTQYF	TGTGCCAGCACAAAGGGACAGGGAACAGATACGCAGTATTTT
TRBV7-3	TRBJ2-1	.	TRBD2	15	CASSQTSGASNEQFF	TGTGCCAGCAGCCAGACTAGCGGGGCAAGCAATGAGCAGTTCTTC
TRBV18	TRBJ2-7	.	.	14	CASSPETRVSRQYF	TGTGCCAGCTCACCAGAGACTAGAGTATCGCGGCAGTACTTC
TRBV18	TRBJ2-3	.	TRBD1	15	CASSPDRDPTDTQYF	TGTGCCAGCTCCCCAGACAGGGACCCCACAGATACGCAGTATTTT
TRBV6-6	TRBJ2-5	.	TRBD2	15	CASSQDFGGGETQYF	TGTGCCAGCAGCCAGGACTTCGGCGGGGGAGAGACCCAGTACTTC
TRBV2	TRBJ2-1	.	TRBD2	14	CASTIIRGGDEQFF	TGTGCCAGCACCATAATACGCGGGGGAGATGAGCAGTTCTTC
TRBV7-2	TRBJ1-6	once	.	17	CASSLGLRSSYNSPLHF	TGTGCCAGCAGCTTAGGGTTGAGGAGCTCCTATAATTCACCCCTCCACTTT
TRBV2	TRBJ1-3	.	TRBD1	15	CASSLGTDSGNTIYF	TGTGCCAGCAGTCTTGGGACAGACTCTGGAAACACCATATATTTT
TRBV10-3	TRBJ1-2	.	.	13	CAISEKREYGYTF	TGTGCCATCAGTGAGAAGAGGGAGTATGGCTACACCTTC
TRBV2	TRBJ1-1	.	TRBD1	14	CASTQGARNTEAFF	TGTGCCAGCACCCAGGGGGCTAGGAACACTGAAGCTTTCTTT
TRBV28	TRBJ1-3	.	.	19	CASSLSPVFQGNSGNTIYF	TGTGCCAGCAGTTTATCCCCTGTTTTCCAGGGAAACTCTGGAAACACCATATATTTT
TRBV5-4	TRBJ2-5	.	TRBD2	14	CASSAGGTGETQYF	TGTGCCAGCAGCGCGGGGGGCACGGGGGAGACCCAGTACTTC
TRBV5-6	TRBJ2-2	few	TRBD1	17	CASSSLRGTGDTGELFF	TGTGCCAGCTCCTCACTTCGCGGGACAGGGGACACCGGGGAGCTGTTTTTT
TRBV11-2	TRBJ2-7	.	.	14	CASSPEGVSYEQYF	TGTGCCAGCAGCCCCGAGGGAGTCTCCTACGAGCAGTACTTC
TRBV7-9	TRBJ1-4	.	TRBD1	17	CSSSSTTGNPTNEKLFF	TGTTCCAGCAGCTCCACGACAGGGAATCCAACTAATGAAAAACTGTTTTTT
TRBV28	TRBJ2-7	once	TRBD1	15	CASSPSGDRDNEQYF	TGTGCCAGCAGCCCCTCGGGGGACAGGGACAACGAGCAGTACTTC
TRBV11-2	TRBJ2-1	.	.	13	CASSLTRDNEQFF	TGTGCCAGCAGCTTGACCCGGGACAATGAGCAGTTCTTC
TRBV2	TRBJ2-7	.	.	12	CASRLKAHEQYF	TGTGCCAGCAGACTAAAGGCCCACGAGCAGTACTTC
TRBV5-4	TRBJ1-6	.	.	15	CASSLDRGLSSPLHF	TGTGCCAGCAGCTTAGATAGGGGATTAAGTTCACCCCTCCACTTT
TRBV7-2	TRBJ2-2	.	.	17	CASSLGYWTEGSGELFF	TGTGCCAGCAGCTTAGGGTATTGGACCGAGGGATCCGGGGAGCTGTTTTTT
TRBV5-5	TRBJ2-3	.	TRBD1	13	CASSITGGDTQYF	TGTGCCAGCAGCATTACAGGGGGAGATACGCAGTATTTT
TRBV5-5	TRBJ2-5	.	.	12	CASSLPSETQYF	TGTGCCAGCAGCCTACCTTCGGAGACCCAGTACTTC
TRBV5-1	TRBJ1-2	.	.	12	CASSLGQYGYTF	TGCGCCAGCAGCTTGGGACAGTATGGCTACACCTTC
TRBV6-1	TRBJ1-1	.	.	15	CASRAMDSSRPEAFF	TGTGCCAGCAGAGCGATGGATTCCTCGCGGCCTGAAGCTTTCTTT
TRBV7-3	TRBJ1-1	few	.	14	CASSLTQVNTEAFF	TGTGCCAGCAGCTTAACACAGGTGAACACTGAAGCTTTCTTT
TRBV30	TRBJ1-1	few	.	14	CAWSVSSGNTEAFF	TGTGCCTGGAGTGTAAGTTCAGGGAACACTGAAGCTTTCTTT
TRBV29-1	TRBJ1-3	.	.	14	CSVEAGQRGNTIYF	TGCAGCGTTGAGGCCGGACAGAGGGGAAACACCATATATTTT
TRBV28	TRBJ2-6	.	.	17	CASSWGEALSGANVLTF	TGTGCCAGCAGTTGGGGGGAGGCTCTCTCTGGGGCCAACGTCCTGACTTTC
TRBV10-2	TRBJ2-5	.	.	11	CASANPETQYF	TGCGCCAGCGCGAACCCAGAGACCCAGTACTTC
TRBV20-1	TRBJ1-1	.	.	11	CSATMNTEAFF	TGCAGTGCTACTATGAACACTGAAGCTTTCTTT
TRBV19	TRBJ2-7	.	TRBD1	15	CASSVSPTGIYEQYF	TGTGCCAGTAGTGTATCCCCGACAGGGATCTACGAGCAGTACTTC
TRBV29-1	TRBJ2-2	.	.	14	CSVGHRSNTGELFF	TGCAGCGTTGGACACAGGTCGAACACCGGGGAGCTGTTTTTT
TRBV5-1	TRBJ2-3	.	.	16	CASSRSTGPSTDTQYF	TGCGCCAGCAGCAGATCGACAGGACCTAGCACAGATACGCAGTATTTT
TRBV9	TRBJ2-2	once	.	15	CASSAQAWAGGELFF	TGTGCCAGCAGCGCCCAAGCGTGGGCGGGCGGGGAGCTGTTTTTT
TRBV6-1	TRBJ1-1	few	TRBD1	18	CASSEGKDRFYMNTEAFF	TGTGCCAGCAGTGAGGGGAAGGACAGGTTTTACATGAACACTGAAGCTTTCTTT
TRBV2	TRBJ1-3	.	.	14	CASRAAFSGNTIYF	TGTGCCAGCAGGGCGGCTTTCTCTGGAAACACCATATATTTT
TRBV7-6	TRBJ1-1	.	TRBD1	18	CASSLASLVGQGPFEAFF	TGTGCCAGCAGCCTCGCTTCTCTCGTGGGACAGGGGCCGTTTGAAGCTTTCTTT
TRBV4-2	TRBJ2-7	.	.	14	CASSQGTQIYEQYF	TGTGCCAGCAGCCAAGGCACACAGATCTACGAGCAGTACTTC
TRBV29-1	TRBJ1-5	.	.	14	CSVELGGSNQPQHF	TGCAGCGTTGAACTCGGGGGGAGCAATCAGCCCCAGCATTTT